This T cell receptor (beta chain) came from a study of T cells in Graves' hyperthyroidism and ophthalmopathy. Notes on the study in general: Ophthalmopathy was predicted by the model a median of approximately 6 months ahead of onset.

Diagnosis rested on symptoms, serum thyroxine and TRAb, thyroid ultrasound, and orbital computed tomography. About this clonotype itself: Its specificity is not known.

There are 14 residues in the CDR3. Between the trimmed V and J ends, which lost 5 bases and 8 bases, there was a span of 15 bases. CDR1 is ENHRY, CDR2 SYGVKD, per germline. There were TCR beta CDR3 regions amplified from RNA transcripts. Carried out on the TCR CDR3, a first-round RT-PCR used the HTBI primer set. TCRdb independently ran MiXCR on the multiplex PCR reads; one entry per CDR3 protein. The profile covers about 510,000 distinct CDR3 sequences, with 46% appearing a single time and about 43% taken by the ten largest. The sample comprised peripheral blood or thyroid tissue (not recorded which). The source is an adult woman with Graves' disease, either hyperthyroidism or ophthalmopathy (not recorded which). This chain connects TRBV10-3 to TRBJ1-4; D is uncertain. CDR3 in DNA: TGTGCCATCAGTACCCCAGCCTTGGAGGAAAAACTGTTTTTT. This sequence encodes CAISTPALEEKLFF.